This T cell receptor (beta chain) was recorded in a study of graft-versus-host responses after intestinal transplantation. Study details: Anti-thymocyte globulin was used for induction in all recipients, who then took tacrolimus and steroids for roughly 3 years. Study-wide results and limits: Circulating GvH clones peaking coincided with falling HvG clones soon after transplant. The marrow of recipients harbored GvH clones, and ileum or blood showed some of them first.

Unmatched junction bases numbered 16, after V lost 4 bases and J lost 6 bases. Germline lookup yields CDR1 SGHRS and CDR2 YFSETQ. The length of the CDR3 is 16 residues. Intraepithelial lymphocytes and lamina propria lymphocytes were released through processing of graft tissue. Repertoires were generated with immunoSEQ multiplex PCR, while TCRdb's copy carries only in-frame clones and drops some. The profile shows around 13,000 clones, around 74% of them singletons. Concerning this clone itself: Its specificity is unknown.

The sequence derives from a human patient who received an intestinal transplant, so some T cells may come from the graft donor. Sequencing used ileum tissue, obtained 16 days after intestinal transplant. This chain links TRBV5-1 with TRBJ2-7, with TRBD2 identical over 7 bases. The CDR3 here is CASSPGVSTREGEQYF. Here the CDR3 DNA reads TGCGCCAGCAGCCCGGGCGTTTCCACCAGGGAGGGCGAGCAGTACTTC. Drawing the rest from reference TRBV5-1 and TRBJ2-7, the complete variable domain is KAGVTQTPRYLIKTRGQQVTLSCSPISGHRSVSWYQQTPGQGLQFLFEYFSETQRNKGNFPGRFSGRQFSNSRSEMNVSTLELGDSALYLCASSPGVSTREGEQYFGPGTRLTVT.